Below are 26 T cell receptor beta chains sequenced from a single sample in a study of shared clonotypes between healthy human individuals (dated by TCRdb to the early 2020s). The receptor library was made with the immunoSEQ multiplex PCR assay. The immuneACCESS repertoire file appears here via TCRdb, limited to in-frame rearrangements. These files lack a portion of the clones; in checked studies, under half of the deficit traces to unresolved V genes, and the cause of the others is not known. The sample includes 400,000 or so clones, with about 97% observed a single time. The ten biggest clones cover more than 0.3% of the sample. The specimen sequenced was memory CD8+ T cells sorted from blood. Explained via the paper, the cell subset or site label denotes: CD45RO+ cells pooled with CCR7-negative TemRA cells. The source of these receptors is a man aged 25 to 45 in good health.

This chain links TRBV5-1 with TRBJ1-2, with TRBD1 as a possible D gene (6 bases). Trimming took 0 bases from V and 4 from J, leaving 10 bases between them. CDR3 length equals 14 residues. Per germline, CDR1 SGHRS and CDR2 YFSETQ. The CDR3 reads CASSLVGGTYGYTF. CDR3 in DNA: TGCGCCAGCAGCTTGGTAGGGGGAACCTATGGCTACACCTTC.

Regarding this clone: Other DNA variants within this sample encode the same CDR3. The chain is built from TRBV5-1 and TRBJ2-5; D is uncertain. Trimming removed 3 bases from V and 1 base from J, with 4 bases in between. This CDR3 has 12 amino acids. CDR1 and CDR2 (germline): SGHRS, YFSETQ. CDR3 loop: CASSSPQETQYF. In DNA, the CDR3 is TGCGCCAGCAGCTCCCCCCAAGAGACCCAGTACTTC.

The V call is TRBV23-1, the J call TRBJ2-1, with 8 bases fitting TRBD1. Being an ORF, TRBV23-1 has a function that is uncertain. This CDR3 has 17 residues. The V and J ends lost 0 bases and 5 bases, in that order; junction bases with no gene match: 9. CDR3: CASSQSGQGLLNNEQFF. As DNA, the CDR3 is TGCGCCAGCAGTCAATCCGGACAGGGCTTACTTAACAATGAGCAGTTCTTC.

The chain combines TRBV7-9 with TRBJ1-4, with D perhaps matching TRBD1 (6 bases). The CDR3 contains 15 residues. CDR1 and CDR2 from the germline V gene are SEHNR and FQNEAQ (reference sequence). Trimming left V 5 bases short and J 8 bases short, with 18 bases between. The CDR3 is CASSPPGQSSEKLFF. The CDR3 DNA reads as TGTGCCAGCAGCCCGCCCGGACAGTCTTCAGAAAAACTGTTTTTT.

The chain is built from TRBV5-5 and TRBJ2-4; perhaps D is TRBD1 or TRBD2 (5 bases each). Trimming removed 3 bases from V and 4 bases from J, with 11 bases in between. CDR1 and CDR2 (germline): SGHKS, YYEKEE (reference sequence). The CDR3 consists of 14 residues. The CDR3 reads CASSSRDGKNIQYF. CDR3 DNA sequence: TGTGCCAGCAGCTCCCGGGACGGGAAAAACATTCAGTACTTC.

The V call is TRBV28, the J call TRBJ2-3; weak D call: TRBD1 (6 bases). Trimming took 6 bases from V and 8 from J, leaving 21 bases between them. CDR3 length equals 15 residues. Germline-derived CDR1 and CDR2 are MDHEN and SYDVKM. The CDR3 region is CASSLPRGPILTQYF. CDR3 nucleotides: TGTGCCAGCAGCCTCCCCAGGGGCCCCATTCTTACGCAGTATTTT. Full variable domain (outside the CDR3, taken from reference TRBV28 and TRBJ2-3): DVKVTQSSRYLVKRTGEKVFLECVQDMDHENMFWYRQDPGLGLRLIYFSYDVKMKEKGDIPEGYSVSREKKERFSLILESASTNQTSMYLCASSLPRGPILTQYFGPGTRLTVL.

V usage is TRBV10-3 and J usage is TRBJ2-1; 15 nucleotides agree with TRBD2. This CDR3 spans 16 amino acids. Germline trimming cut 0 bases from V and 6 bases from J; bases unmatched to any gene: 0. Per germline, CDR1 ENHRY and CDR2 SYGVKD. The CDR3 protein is CAISESGLAGGNEQFF. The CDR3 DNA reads TGTGCCATCAGTGAGTCGGGACTAGCGGGGGGCAATGAGCAGTTCTTC.

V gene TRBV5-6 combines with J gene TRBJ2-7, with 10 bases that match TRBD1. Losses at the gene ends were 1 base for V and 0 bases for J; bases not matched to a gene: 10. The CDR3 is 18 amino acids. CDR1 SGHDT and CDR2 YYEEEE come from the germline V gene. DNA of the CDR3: TGTGCCAGCAGCTTGAGGACAGGGGGAAGCGGGAGCTCCTACGAGCAGTACTTC. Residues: CASSLRTGGSGSSYEQYF. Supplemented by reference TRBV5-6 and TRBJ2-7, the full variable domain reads DAGVTQSPTHLIKTRGQQVTLRCSPKSGHDTVSWYQQALGQGPQFIFQYYEEEERQRGNFPDRFSGHQFPNYSSELNVNALLLGDSALYLCASSLRTGGSGSSYEQYFGPGTRLTVT.

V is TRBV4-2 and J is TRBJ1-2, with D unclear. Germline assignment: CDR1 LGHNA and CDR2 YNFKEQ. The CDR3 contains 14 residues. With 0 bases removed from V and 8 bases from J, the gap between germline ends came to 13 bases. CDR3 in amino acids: CASSQDNAQMGYTF. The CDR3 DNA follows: TGTGCCAGCAGCCAAGATAATGCCCAGATGGGCTACACCTTC.

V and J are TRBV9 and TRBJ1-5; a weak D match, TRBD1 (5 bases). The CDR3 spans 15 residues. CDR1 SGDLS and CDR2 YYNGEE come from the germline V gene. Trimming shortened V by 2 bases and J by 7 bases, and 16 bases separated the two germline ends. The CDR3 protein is CASSVGTLSEQPQHF. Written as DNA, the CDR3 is TGTGCCAGCAGCGTCGGGACCCTCTCGGAGCAGCCCCAGCATTTT.

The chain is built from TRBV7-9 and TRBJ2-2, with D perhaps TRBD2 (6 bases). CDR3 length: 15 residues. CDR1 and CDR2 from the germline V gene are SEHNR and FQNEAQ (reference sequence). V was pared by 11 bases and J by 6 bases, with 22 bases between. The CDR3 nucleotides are TGTGCCGGGTGGGACGCGACTAGAGGCCCCGGGGAGCTGTTTTTT. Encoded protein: CAGWDATRGPGELFF.

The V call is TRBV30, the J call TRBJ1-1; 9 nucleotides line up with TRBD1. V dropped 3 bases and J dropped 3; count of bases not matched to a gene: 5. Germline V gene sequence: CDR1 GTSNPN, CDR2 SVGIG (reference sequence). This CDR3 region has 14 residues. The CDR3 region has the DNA TGTGCCTGGAGCCGGGGACAGGGTCACACTGAAGCTTTCTTT. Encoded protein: CAWSRGQGHTEAFF. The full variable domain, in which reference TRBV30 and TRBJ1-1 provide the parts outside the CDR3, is SQTIHQWPATLVQPVGSPLSLECTVEGTSNPNLYWYRQAAGRGLQLLFYSVGIGQISSEVPQNLSASRPQDRQFILSSKKLLLSDSGFYLCAWSRGQGHTEAFFGQGTRLTVV.

The CDR3 loop reads CASQLIPGKTYGYTF. The CDR3 DNA is TGTGCCAGCCAATTGATACCAGGAAAGACCTATGGCTACACCTTC. The J gene is TRBJ1-2, the V gene TRBV5-4; no firm D call. Germline V gene lookup returns CDR1 SGHNT and CDR2 YYREEE (reference sequence). V lost 7 bases and J lost 4, with 20 bases in between. The CDR3 consists of 15 residues.

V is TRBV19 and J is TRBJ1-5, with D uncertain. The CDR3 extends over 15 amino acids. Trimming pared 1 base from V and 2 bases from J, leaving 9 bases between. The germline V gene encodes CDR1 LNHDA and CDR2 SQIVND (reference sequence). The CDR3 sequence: CASSIVLAGNQPQHF. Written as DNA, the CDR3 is TGTGCCAGTAGTATAGTCCTAGCAGGCAATCAGCCCCAGCATTTT.

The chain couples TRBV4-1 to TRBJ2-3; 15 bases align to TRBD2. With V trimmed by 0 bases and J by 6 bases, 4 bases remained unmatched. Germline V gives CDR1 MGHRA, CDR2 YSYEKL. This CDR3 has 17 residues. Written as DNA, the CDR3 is TGCGCCAGCAGCCAAGACCCCGGGACTAGCGGGAGGGATACGCAGTATTTT. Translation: CASSQDPGTSGRDTQYF.

CDR3 coding DNA: TGTGCCAGCAGCGTCAACAGGGAAACCACTGAAGCTTTCTTT. It specifies CASSVNRETTEAFF. This sequence joins TRBV7-8 and TRBJ1-1, with D possibly TRBD1 on 6 matching bases. Between the trimmed V and J ends, which lost 5 bases and 4 bases, there was a span of 14 bases. The germline CDR1 and CDR2 sequences are SGHVS and FQNEAQ. This CDR3 has 14 amino acids.

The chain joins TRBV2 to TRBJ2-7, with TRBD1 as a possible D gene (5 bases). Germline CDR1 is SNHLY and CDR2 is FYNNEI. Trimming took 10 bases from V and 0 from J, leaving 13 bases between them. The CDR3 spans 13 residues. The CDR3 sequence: CATWTTRSYEQYF. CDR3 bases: TGTGCCACCTGGACAACCCGCTCCTACGAGCAGTACTTC.

The CDR3 region is CAITGTGANVLTF. CDR3 DNA: TGTGCCATAACAGGGACTGGGGCCAACGTCCTGACTTTC. This chain uses TRBV10-3 with TRBJ2-6; D may be TRBD1 (6 bases). V dropped 9 bases and J dropped 2 bases, with 8 bases sitting between them. The CDR3 runs to 13 residues. CDR1 ENHRY and CDR2 SYGVKD come from the germline V gene.

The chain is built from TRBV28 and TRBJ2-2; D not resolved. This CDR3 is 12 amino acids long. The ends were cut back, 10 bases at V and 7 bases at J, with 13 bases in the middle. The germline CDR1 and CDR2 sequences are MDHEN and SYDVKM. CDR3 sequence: CATFGRNGELFF. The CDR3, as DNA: TGTGCCACCTTCGGAAGAAACGGGGAGCTGTTTTTT.

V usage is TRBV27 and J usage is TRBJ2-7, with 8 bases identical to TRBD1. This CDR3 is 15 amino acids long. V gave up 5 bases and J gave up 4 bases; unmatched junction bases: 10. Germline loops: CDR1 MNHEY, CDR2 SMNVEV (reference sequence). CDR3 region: CASSMDRVPLYEQYF. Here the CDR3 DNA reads TGTGCCAGCAGTATGGACAGGGTCCCCCTTTACGAGCAGTACTTC.

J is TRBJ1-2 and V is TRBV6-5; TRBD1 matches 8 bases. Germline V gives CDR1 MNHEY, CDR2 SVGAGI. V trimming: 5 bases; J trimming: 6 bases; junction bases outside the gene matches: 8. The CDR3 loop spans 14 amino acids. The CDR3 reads CASSGTYRGDGYTF. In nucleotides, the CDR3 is TGTGCCAGCAGTGGCACGTACAGGGGGGATGGCTACACCTTC.

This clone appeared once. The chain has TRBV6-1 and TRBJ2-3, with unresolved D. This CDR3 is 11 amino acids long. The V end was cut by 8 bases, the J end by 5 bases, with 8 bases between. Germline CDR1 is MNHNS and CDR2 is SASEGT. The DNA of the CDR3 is TGTGCCAGCCAAGGCGGAGATACGCAGTATTTT. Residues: CASQGGDTQYF.

CDR3 in amino acids: CASSTGAAQPQHF. CDR3 nucleotides: TGTGCCAGCAGCACAGGGGCGGCTCAGCCCCAGCATTTT. The V and J genes are TRBV11-2 and TRBJ1-5, with TRBD1 matching over 7 bases. J lost 6 bases, V lost 5 bases, and 4 bases had no gene match. The CDR3 consists of 13 residues. Germline V gives CDR1 SGHAT, CDR2 FQNNGV.

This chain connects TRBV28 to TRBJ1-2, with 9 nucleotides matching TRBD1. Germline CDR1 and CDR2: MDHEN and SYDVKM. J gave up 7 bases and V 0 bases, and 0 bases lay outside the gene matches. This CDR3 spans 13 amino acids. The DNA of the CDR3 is TGTGCCAGCAGTTTATGGGACAGGGGTGGCTACACCTTC. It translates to CASSLWDRGGYTF.

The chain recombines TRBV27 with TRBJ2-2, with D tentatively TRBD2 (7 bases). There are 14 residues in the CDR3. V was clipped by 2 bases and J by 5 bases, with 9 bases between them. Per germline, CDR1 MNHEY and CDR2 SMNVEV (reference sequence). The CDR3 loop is CASSLGRGTGELFF. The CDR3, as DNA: TGTGCCAGCAGTTTAGGGAGGGGGACCGGGGAGCTGTTTTTT.

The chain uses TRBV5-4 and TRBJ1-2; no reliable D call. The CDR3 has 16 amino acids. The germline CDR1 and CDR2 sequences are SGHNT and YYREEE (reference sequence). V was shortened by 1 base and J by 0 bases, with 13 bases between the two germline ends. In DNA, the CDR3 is TGTGCCAGCAGCTTGCCATCGAGTGAGACTAACTATGGCTACACCTTC. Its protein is CASSLPSSETNYGYTF.